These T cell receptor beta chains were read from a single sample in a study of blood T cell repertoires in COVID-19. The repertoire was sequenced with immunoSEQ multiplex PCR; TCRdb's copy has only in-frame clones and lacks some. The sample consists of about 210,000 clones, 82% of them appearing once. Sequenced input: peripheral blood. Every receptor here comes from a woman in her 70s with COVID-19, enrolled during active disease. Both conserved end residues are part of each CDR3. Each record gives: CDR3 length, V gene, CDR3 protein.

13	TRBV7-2	CASSLARLETQYF
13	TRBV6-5	CASSYDPGTEAFF
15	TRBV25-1	CASSPLRPSGTEQYF
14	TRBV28	CASKSGGAGNTIYF
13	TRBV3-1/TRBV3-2	CASTYRNTGELFF
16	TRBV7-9	CASSQTGGSGANVLTF
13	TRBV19	CASSEQGGAKQYF
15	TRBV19	CASSNYRGGNTEAFF
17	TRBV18	CASSPGLAGDPVYEQYF
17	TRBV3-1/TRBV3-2	CASSRGAAGDSNQPQHF